This T cell receptor (beta chain) is drawn from a study of blood T cell repertoires in COVID-19 (dated by TCRdb to 2020 to 2021). Turning to the overall study: The collaborator samples originated in the United States, Italy and Spain and spanned the acute and convalescent phases of COVID-19. The dataset comprised deeply sampled blood TCRbeta repertoires from subjects exposed to, actively infected with, or recovered from COVID-19. Samples came from the ongoing ImmuneRACE study (first 160 participants) plus 1,254 subjects from 6 global collaborators. The sample metadata nearly always contained a de-identified subject ID, COVID-19 status, age in years and sex. The repertoires were released in a freely available public database intended as a resource for research on the immune response to SARS-CoV-2. The material from the prospective study consisted of cDNA or gDNA derived from T cells, B-cell-depleted T cells, or PBMCs. Where HLA class I and class II types were available, the types were taken from metadata supplied by the sample provider, not from assay-based typing.

Each collaborating institution followed its own protocols to collect whole blood in K2EDTA tubes. For TCRbeta analysis, collaborators shipped samples in one of three forms: frozen whole blood, isolated PBMCs, or DNA extracted from either of those sample types. The immunoSEQ Assay, a bias-controlled multiplex PCR, was used to amplify TCRbeta CDR3 regions from genomic DNA. The paper's processing steps were these. The number of nucleated cells in each sample was estimated by amplification of reference gene primers within the assay. Sequence reads were collapsed and filtered to measure the absolute abundance of every unique TCRbeta CDR3 rearrangement. For each sample, productive Simpson clonality was calculated as the square root of Simpson's diversity index across productive rearrangements. TCRdb re-hosts the immuneACCESS table, in-frame sequences only. Its copies lack some clones; in the studies checked, an unresolved V gene accounts for under half of them, and the cause for the rest is not known. D and trimming were read from the DNA, whereas the V and J calls and clone size are those reported in that table. The sample table records about 130,000 clones; over 75% of these occur just once. The top ten constitute 5% to 7.5% of the sample.

On the study overall, not on this receptor specifically: Clinical and demographic metadata were provided uncurated, with the amount varying by source and participant.

Counted from cysteine to phenylalanine, this CDR3 has 15 amino acids. The entry retains the CDR3 DNA only, 45 bases that are in frame from base 1. V is clipped by 4 bases and J by 9 bases, and the sequence between their germline boundaries is 17 bases long. CDR1 and CDR2, looked up from the germline V gene, are SGHTS and YDEGEE. Turning to this clone: Its recognized antigen is unknown. Per-nucleotide qualities are absent, and no much larger clonotype sits a single base away.

Rearrangement joined TRBV5-8 to TRBJ1-6, and TRBD1 may be the D gene, going by 5 matching bases. Material for sequencing was peripheral blood. The source is a man at least 80 years old with active or convalescent COVID-19. The DNA is TGTGCCAGCAGCCGGCCGGGGGGGACCGGTTCACCCCTCCACTTT. This translates into CASSRPGGTGSPLHF.